This entry lists 24 T cell receptor beta chains sequenced from one sample in a study of T cell repertoires in cytomegalovirus infection. TCRdb ran MiXCR on the reads and lists one entry per CDR3 protein. The table includes approximately 250,000 distinct CDR3 sequences, roughly 22% detected once. Sample: CD8+ T cells from PBMCs. The receptor set was obtained from a human donor in good health (CMV status not recorded). Some clones in this sample may be carry-over from other donors' samples.

V usage is TRBV20-1 and J usage is TRBJ2-4; the D is unclear. CDR3 length: 14 amino acids. Trimming took off 3 bases at V and 0 bases at J, with 9 bases between the two ends. CDR1 is DFQATT, CDR2 SNEGSKA, per germline (reference sequence). CDR3 amino acids: CSASQLVAKNIQYF. The CDR3 bases are TGCAGTGCTAGTCAGCTCGTAGCCAAAAACATTCAGTACTTC.

This clonotype was found many times. CDR3: CASSLARAFGYGYTF. The CDR3 DNA is TGTGCCAGCAGCTTAGCACGGGCTTTCGGCTATGGCTACACCTTC. This chain uses TRBV7-2 with TRBJ1-2; D is ambiguous. CDR3 length equals 15 residues. Deletions cut 0 bases from V and 4 bases from J, with 12 bases between. CDR1 is SGHTA and CDR2 is FQGNSA in the germline V gene.

V and J are TRBV29-1 and TRBJ1-1; no firm D call. There are 14 residues in the CDR3. Trimming stripped 4 bases from V and 0 bases from J, with 12 bases between. Per germline, CDR1 SQVTM and CDR2 ANQGSEA. CDR3 region: CSVGRASLNTEAFF. DNA of the CDR3: TGCAGCGTTGGGAGGGCCAGTCTGAACACTGAAGCTTTCTTT.

The gene calls are TRBV13 and TRBJ2-1; maybe TRBD2 (7 bases). Germline CDR1 is PRHDT and CDR2 is FYEKMQ (reference sequence). The CDR3 loop spans 16 amino acids. Trimming removed 5 bases at V and 4 bases at J, with 18 bases between. CDR3 sequence (DNA): TGTGCCAGCAGCCCTGCGCTGCGGGGGCCATACAATGAGCAGTTCTTC. This sequence encodes CASSPALRGPYNEQFF.

Here the CDR3 DNA reads TGTGCCAGCAGCGTTCAGGGGGGAGGCACTGAAGCTTTCTTT. It yields the protein CASSVQGGGTEAFF. J is TRBJ1-1 and V is TRBV9; TRBD1 matches at 7 bases. There are 14 residues in the CDR3. Germline CDR1 is SGDLS and CDR2 is YYNGEE. Losses at the gene ends were 2 bases for V and 4 bases for J; bases not matched to a gene: 5.

V is TRBV12-3 or TRBV12-4 and J is TRBJ1-1, with unresolved D. Trimming pared 7 bases from V and 4 bases from J, leaving 16 bases between. The CDR3 totals 14 residues. The CDR3 coding sequence is TGTGCCAGCAATCCTGACATGGGCGGCACTGAAGCTTTCTTT. Amino acid sequence: CASNPDMGGTEAFF.

This clonotype has ten or more counts. V and J are TRBV7-2 and TRBJ1-6; D gene unclear. CDR3 length: 12 residues. Germline V CDR1 and CDR2: SGHTA, FQGNSA. V dropped 3 bases and J dropped 7 bases, with 4 bases sitting between them. This CDR3 reads CASSFNNSPLHF. Here the CDR3 DNA reads TGTGCCAGCAGCTTCAACAATTCACCCCTCCACTTT.

This clonotype was found a few times. The rearrangement joins TRBV7-9 to TRBJ1-1; 9 bases match TRBD1. CDR3 length equals 14 residues. Germline CDR1 and CDR2: SEHNR and FQNEAQ (reference sequence). The trim removed 6 bases at V and 5 bases at J, leaving 7 bases unmatched. The CDR3 region has the DNA TGTGCCAGCAGATCCGACAGGGGGGGAACTGAAGCTTTCTTT. This translates into CASRSDRGGTEAFF.

This clonotype has at least ten counts. The chain carries TRBV11-2 and TRBJ2-1; TRBD2 matches at 8 bases. The CDR3 contains 13 residues. Germline CDR1 SGHAT, CDR2 FQNNGV. J was trimmed by 0 bases and V by 8 bases; bases with no gene match: 0. The CDR3 nucleotides read TGTGCCAGCCGGGAGGGCTCCTACAATGAGCAGTTCTTC. This codes for CASREGSYNEQFF.

V is TRBV29-1 and J is TRBJ2-2; TRBD1 is a possible D gene (5 bases). Trimming stripped 7 bases from V and 6 bases from J, with 18 bases between. The CDR3 length is 14 residues. Germline lookup yields CDR1 SQVTM and CDR2 ANQGSEA. The CDR3 is CSAERQGKAGELFF. CDR3 in DNA: TGCAGCGCCGAAAGGCAGGGAAAGGCCGGGGAGCTGTTTTTT.

This clonotype was counted only a few times. The V and J genes are TRBV13 and TRBJ1-1; D unclear. CDR1 PRHDT and CDR2 FYEKMQ come from the germline V gene (reference sequence). Trimming left V 5 bases short and J 0 bases short, with 13 bases between. This CDR3 has 15 amino acids. The CDR3 nucleotides read TGTGCCAGCAGCCGAAGCCAGCAAATGAACACTGAAGCTTTCTTT. Translation: CASSRSQQMNTEAFF.

This clonotype was seen repeatedly, ten times or more. The chain combines TRBV18 with TRBJ1-1; no clear D gene. V lost 5 bases and J lost 3, with 16 bases in between. This CDR3 comprises 15 residues. Germline values: CDR1 KGHSH, CDR2 LQKENI. The CDR3 spells CASSSLDMEDTEAFF. The CDR3 coding sequence is TGTGCCAGCTCATCCCTAGACATGGAGGACACTGAAGCTTTCTTT.

This CDR3 is CASSQFGAPLHF. Written as DNA, the CDR3 is TGTGCCAGCAGCCAATTTGGAGCACCCCTCCACTTT. The genes are TRBV4-2 and TRBJ1-6; D is undetermined. The ends were cut back, 2 bases at V and 11 bases at J, with 7 bases in the middle. The CDR3 runs 12 residues. CDR1 and CDR2 from the germline V gene are LGHNA and YNFKEQ.

This clonotype was observed at least ten times. The DNA of the CDR3 is TGTGCCATCAGTGAGAGGGCAGCGGGGGCCGGGGAGCTGTTTTTT. This sequence encodes CAISERAAGAGELFF. The rearrangement links TRBV10-3 to TRBJ2-2, with 8 bases identical to TRBD2. Trimming took 2 bases from V and 6 from J; bases not matched to a gene: 5. The CDR3 runs 15 residues. Per the germline V gene, CDR1 is ENHRY and CDR2 is SYGVKD.

The chain uses TRBV6-2 or TRBV6-3 and TRBJ2-1; the D gene is possibly TRBD1 (6 bases). The CDR3 runs to 15 residues. Germline CDR1 MNHEY, CDR2 SVGEGT. Deletions cut 7 bases from V and 4 bases from J, with 17 bases between. The CDR3 protein is CASNYQGPLYNEQFF. The CDR3 DNA reads TGTGCCAGCAACTACCAGGGGCCGCTTTACAATGAGCAGTTCTTC.

This clonotype was counted only a few times. The chain uses TRBV28 and TRBJ2-7, with D perhaps TRBD2 (5 bases). CDR3 size: 12 residues. CDR1 is MDHEN and CDR2 is SYDVKM in the germline V gene. The V end was cut by 6 bases, the J end by 3 bases, with 9 bases between. The DNA for the CDR3 is TGTGCCAGCAGAAGCAGCGGCTACGAGCAGTACTTC. Amino acids: CASRSSGYEQYF.

This clonotype was seen a handful of times. The genes are TRBV6-2 or TRBV6-3 and TRBJ1-1; 7 nucleotides line up with TRBD1. V shed 6 bases, J shed 3 bases, and the junction held 4 bases outside the gene matches. Germline values: CDR1 MNHEY, CDR2 SVGEGT. The CDR3 totals 13 residues. The DNA for the CDR3 is TGTGCCAGCAGGCCACAGGGGTACACTGAAGCTTTCTTT. Protein product: CASRPQGYTEAFF.

The chain couples TRBV10-2 to TRBJ1-1; D is uncertain. Trimming removed 0 bases from V and 7 bases from J, with 9 bases in between. The germline V gene encodes CDR1 WSHSY and CDR2 SAAADI. CDR3 size: 13 residues. The chain's CDR3 is CASSESTGSEAFF. The CDR3 DNA sequence: TGCGCCAGCAGTGAGTCGACTGGTAGTGAAGCTTTCTTT.

The chain carries TRBV12-3 or TRBV12-4 and TRBJ2-5, with 13 nucleotides matching TRBD2. The CDR3 totals 15 residues. With V trimmed by 6 bases and J by 5 bases, 6 bases remained unmatched. The CDR3 DNA sequence: TGTGCCAGCAGGGACGGACTAGCGGGGGCGGAGACCCAGTACTTC. Translation gives CASRDGLAGAETQYF.

This clonotype appeared many times. The chain recombines TRBV12-3 or TRBV12-4 with TRBJ2-1; D could derive from TRBD1 or TRBD2 (5 bases each). The CDR3 consists of 15 residues. V was cut by 5 bases and J by 3 bases, with 14 bases left in between. CDR3 sequence (DNA): TGTGCCAGCAGTAGAACCCGGGACGGCTACAATGAGCAGTTCTTC. Protein sequence: CASSRTRDGYNEQFF.

As regards this clonotype: Just one base apart from a much larger clone, this may be a read error. The chain links TRBV7-9 to TRBJ1-3; D not certain. Trimming left V 0 bases short and J 6 bases short, with 15 bases between. The CDR3 sequence is 16 residues long. Germline lookup yields CDR1 SEHNR and CDR2 FQNEAQ (reference sequence). CDR3 residues: CASSLALGDPVNTIYF. The CDR3 DNA reads TGTGCCAGCAGCTTAGCCTTGGGTGATCCTGTAAACACCATATATTTT.

This clonotype was counted only a few times. The chain combines TRBV6-2 or TRBV6-3 with TRBJ1-5, with a tentative D call TRBD1 (5 bases). Trimming took off 5 bases at V and 2 bases at J, with 16 bases between the two ends. The CDR3 is 16 amino acids. CDR1 and CDR2 from the germline V gene are MNHEY and SVGEGT. CDR3 loop: CASSPPGGSGNQPQHF. In DNA form, the CDR3 reads TGTGCCAGCAGTCCTCCTGGGGGATCGGGCAATCAGCCCCAGCATTTT.

In its sample, this clonotype was seen a few times. The chain links TRBV12-3 or TRBV12-4 to TRBJ2-5; a possible D gene is TRBD2 (6 bases). Trimming took 7 bases from V and 5 from J, leaving 17 bases between them. The CDR3 is 14 amino acids. CDR3 loop: CASTGGSGEETQYF. The CDR3 region has the DNA TGTGCCAGCACAGGAGGGTCGGGTGAGGAGACCCAGTACTTC.

This clonotype showed up just a few times. The gene calls are TRBV11-2 and TRBJ2-7, with a possible D match to TRBD1 (6 bases). This CDR3 contains 13 residues. CDR1 and CDR2 (germline): SGHAT, FQNNGV. With 5 bases removed from V and 3 bases from J, the gap between germline ends came to 11 bases. CDR3: CASSQGHFYEQYF. In DNA, the CDR3 is TGTGCCAGCAGCCAGGGACATTTCTACGAGCAGTACTTC.